What follows is one T cell receptor beta chain and its context. This clone was seen a few times. Its antigen remains undetermined. Nothing much larger sits one base from this clone, and base qualities are not available. From each donor, a single peripheral blood sample of about 110 mL on average was drawn into heparinised tubes. A BD FACSAria II and a panel including CD45RO, CCR7, CD25, CD127, CD95 and CD27 were used to sort naive, central memory, regulatory and stem cell-like memory CD4+ T cells. Every sorted population had a purity above 98%. PBMCs were separated immediately by Lymphoprep density gradient centrifugation and were stained directly, without being cultured. To minimize batch effects, samples were stained and sorted in pairs, one healthy donor with one patient per experiment. This sample stems from a study of beta chain features in type 1 diabetes listed by TCRdb under 2018. In terms of the full investigation: Mean age, gender distribution, total cell number and subset yield did not differ between patients and healthy donors. A total of roughly 100 million sorted cells were examined across all samples, and a strong correlation was observed between cell number per subset and RNA yield. In the study, recently diagnosed type 1 diabetes patients and matched healthy donors were compared on the TCRB repertoires of their sorted circulating CD4+ T cell subsets. Naive and central memory subsets were obtained from all 30 or so donors, but regulatory and stem cell-like memory subsets were isolated from only 8 patients and roughly eight healthy donors. What the authors observed across the whole study: HLA sub-analyses involved small numbers of individuals, so any influence of HLA type on TCRB rearrangement remained unresolved. Patients with type 1 diabetes made fewer insertions and deleted more nucleotides at VDJ recombination sites, implying thymic rearrangement abnormalities. PCR may preferentially amplify shorter templates, but because patient and control samples were amplified and corrected together, any resulting skew would affect both groups equally. Type 1 diabetes patients showed a moderate but significant shortening of TCRB CDR3 length in all four CD4+ subsets. The naive, central memory and regulatory TCRB repertoires appeared to resemble one another more closely among patients than among healthy donors. Sequencing cDNA rather than genomic DNA could over-represent highly expressing activated cells, although activation and CD3 levels did not differ between groups.

The entire isolated RNA was reverse transcribed using the High Capacity cDNA Reverse Transcription Kit, and thus expressed TCRB transcripts were sequenced. Deep immunoSEQ sequencing was performed on naive, central memory and regulatory T cell samples, with an average of around 3.5 million total reads per sample. Sorted cells were lysed in RLT buffer, and RNA was extracted using DNase-treated RNeasy Micro or Mini kits according to cell number. Each cell subset was processed on its own to prevent cross-contamination, while patient and healthy donor samples were processed together. TCRB sequences were amplified from cDNA with the immunoSEQ multiplex PCR, producing 87-bp fragments spanning the CDR3 region. Sequencing of the amplicons was done on the Illumina HiSeq platform. The paper's processing steps were these. Synthetic template baselines were used to correct PCR bias computationally, reads within Hamming distance 2 were collapsed together, and singletons that could not be merged were discarded. Reads were aligned to IMGT to assign V, D and J genes, CDR3 length, and insertions or deletions at six rearrangement sites. Within each subset, clonotype counts were normalized to sorted cell number, and only after that were true diversity and Gini coefficients computed with the tcR R package. The overlap coefficient, calculated on TCRB nucleotide sequences, was used to quantify repertoire sharing. Out-of-frame TCRB sequences from naive cells were analyzed to stand in for the pre-selection repertoire. TCRdb obtained this table from immuneACCESS and retained in-frame rearrangements with V and J assigned. These tables miss some clones; where compared with another copy, unresolved V genes account for less than half of the shortfall, and the remainder is unexplained. V and J calls and clone size are copied from that table; D and trimming were computed from the DNA. The sample data list roughly 290,000 clones, and 15% of these were observed just once. The biggest ten clones account for more than 0.015% of the sample.

From its cysteine to its phenylalanine, the CDR3 spans 15 amino acids. Just CDR3 DNA is preserved here, 45 bases in frame from base 1. Trimming costs V 2 bases and J 7 bases, and their ends lie 18 bases apart. CDR1 is given as SQVTM and CDR2 as ANQGSEA, both from the germline V gene. The sample consisted of naive CD4+ T cells from blood. This sample's cell subset or site label indicates: true naive CD4+ T cells. The TCR sequence derives from a young man with type 1 diabetes. This chain joins TRBV29-1 to TRBJ2-1; the D region possibly corresponds to TRBD2 (7 bases align). The CDR3 reads as follows: CSVERLGGLMNEQFF. The base sequence is TGCAGCGTTGAACGGCTCGGGGGGCTAATGAATGAGCAGTTCTTC.